The 30 T cell receptor beta chains presented below share a single source sample, sequenced in a study. Each CDR3 protein gets one entry after TCRdb re-called the RT-PCR reads with MiXCR. The sample lists more than 550,000 distinct CDR3 sequences; more than 13% were seen once. Material: memory CD4+ T cells from blood. These receptors all stem from a female donor in good health, serving as a healthy control.

At least ten counts were recorded for this clonotype. The V and J genes are TRBV6-1 and TRBJ2-1; D is perhaps TRBD2 (6 bases). Germline CDR1 is MNHNS and CDR2 is SASEGT. The V end lost 7 bases, the J end lost 6 bases, and 22 bases lay between the germline ends. This CDR3 spans 16 amino acids. The CDR3 DNA reads TGTGCCAGCACCCGAGGACTACGGTTTGGTGGCAATGAGCAGTTCTTC. It specifies CASTRGLRFGGNEQFF.

The V call is TRBV20-1, the J call TRBJ2-5; 10 nucleotides match TRBD2. Germline CDR1 DFQATT, CDR2 SNEGSKA (reference sequence). The V and J ends lost 3 bases and 3 bases, in that order; junction bases with no gene match: 4. The CDR3 spans 14 residues. In DNA, the CDR3 is TGCAGTGCTAGTCGCGGACTAGCGGAAGAGACCCAGTACTTC. As protein: CSASRGLAEETQYF.

This chain uses TRBV5-6 with TRBJ1-4; D ambiguous. Trimming took off 3 bases at V and 3 bases at J, with 9 bases between the two ends. CDR1 is SGHDT and CDR2 is YYEEEE in the germline V gene. The CDR3 sequence is 14 residues long. Here the CDR3 reads CASSSRRPNEKLFF. CDR3 DNA sequence: TGTGCCAGCAGCTCCCGGAGGCCTAATGAAAAACTGTTTTTT.

V usage is TRBV27 and J usage is TRBJ1-4, with TRBD1 as a possible D gene (5 bases). Germline CDR1 is MNHEY and CDR2 is SMNVEV (reference sequence). There are 13 residues in the CDR3. Trimming pared 8 bases from V and 8 bases from J, leaving 15 bases between. CDR3 sequence: CASAGDYEEKLFF. DNA for the CDR3: TGTGCCAGCGCCGGGGACTATGAGGAAAAACTGTTTTTT.

This clonotype was counted at least ten times. J is TRBJ1-2 and V is TRBV9; no definite D call. Trimming removed 0 bases at V and 8 bases at J, with 20 bases between. The CDR3 spans 16 residues. Looked up from germline, CDR1 is SGDLS and CDR2 is YYNGEE. Here the CDR3 DNA reads TGTGCCAGCAGCGTAGCTGATTCAGGAGAATTTAGAGGCTACACCTTC. It is translated as CASSVADSGEFRGYTF.

The V gene is TRBV27, the J gene TRBJ2-7; 9 nucleotides align to TRBD1. This CDR3 spans 15 amino acids. Trimming cost V 5 bases and J 3 bases; bases outside gene matches: 8. Germline assignment: CDR1 MNHEY and CDR2 SMNVEV (reference sequence). In DNA, the CDR3 is TGTGCCAGCAGTGGCCGGGACAGGGCAGTCTACGAGCAGTACTTC. It codes for CASSGRDRAVYEQYF.

In its sample, this clonotype was seen a few times. The rearrangement joins TRBV7-9 to TRBJ1-2; D unresolved. The CDR3 consists of 15 residues. V dropped 1 base and J dropped 4 bases, with 13 bases sitting between them. In germline, CDR1 is SEHNR, CDR2 FQNEAQ (reference sequence). The CDR3, as DNA: TGTGCCAGCAGCTTAGGGCAGGTGACGTTCTATGGCTACACCTTC. This gives the protein CASSLGQVTFYGYTF. The entire variable domain, with the rest obtained from reference TRBV7-9 and TRBJ1-2, is as follows: DTGVSQNPRHKITKRGQNVTFRCDPISEHNRLYWYRQTLGQGPEFLTYFQNEAQLEKSRLLSDRFSAERPKGSFSTLEIQRTEQGDSAMYLCASSLGQVTFYGYTFGSGTRLTVV.

The rearrangement links TRBV20-1 to TRBJ1-1; D ambiguous. Germline CDR1 reads DFQATT; CDR2 reads SNEGSKA (reference sequence). V lost 4 bases and J lost 1, with 10 bases in between. The CDR3 spans 13 residues. DNA for the CDR3: TGCAGTGCTACCCAGACTGAGAACACTGAAGCTTTCTTT. Encoded protein: CSATQTENTEAFF.

This clonotype has ten or more counts. The chain links TRBV24-1 to TRBJ2-2; 14 nucleotides match TRBD2. Germline loops: CDR1 KGHDR, CDR2 SFDVKD. This CDR3 region has 15 residues. Trimming cost V 7 bases and J 6 bases; bases outside gene matches: 3. The CDR3 region has the DNA TGTGCCACCAGGGGGACTAGCGGGAGCGCCGGGGAGCTGTTTTTT. Protein product: CATRGTSGSAGELFF.

This clonotype has more than one count but fewer than ten. The J gene is TRBJ2-3, the V gene TRBV27, with TRBD1 matching 8 bases. Germline V gene lookup returns CDR1 MNHEY and CDR2 SMNVEV (reference sequence). V shed 5 bases, J shed 2 bases, and the junction held 9 bases outside the gene matches. The CDR3 has 16 residues. The chain's CDR3 is CASSTRDRGDTDTQYF. The DNA for the CDR3 is TGTGCCAGCAGTACCAGAGACAGGGGCGACACAGATACGCAGTATTTT.

The CDR3 is CAIRSGDRYEQYF. CDR3 nucleotide sequence: TGTGCCATCAGGAGCGGGGATAGATACGAGCAGTACTTC. This chain uses TRBV10-3 with TRBJ2-7; 7 bases line up with TRBD2. This CDR3 is 13 amino acids long. CDR1 and CDR2 (germline): ENHRY, SYGVKD. The trim removed 6 bases at V and 4 bases at J, leaving 6 bases unmatched.

This chain connects TRBV20-1 to TRBJ2-7; 8 bases are a match to TRBD2. The germline gives CDR1 DFQATT, CDR2 SNEGSKA (reference sequence). This CDR3 is 13 amino acids long. Trimming cost V 0 bases and J 3 bases; bases outside gene matches: 1. CDR3: CSARELADYEQYF. The CDR3 DNA is TGCAGTGCTAGAGAACTAGCGGACTACGAGCAGTACTTC.

In this sample, this clonotype turned up many times. V is TRBV12-3 or TRBV12-4 and J is TRBJ2-7; no firm D call. The length of the CDR3 is 13 residues. Deletions cut 3 bases from V and 4 bases from J, with 10 bases between. CDR3 loop: CASSFQVRYEQYF. The CDR3 nucleotides are TGTGCCAGCAGTTTCCAGGTCCGATACGAGCAGTACTTC.

This clonotype was detected a few times. V is TRBV7-2 and J is TRBJ2-2; no clear D. V gave up 2 bases and J gave up 4 bases, with 11 bases separating them. The CDR3 runs 15 residues. The germline CDR1 and CDR2 sequences are SGHTA and FQGNSA. The DNA of the CDR3 is TGTGCCAGCAGCTTACAGCCGGATTCCACCGGGGAGCTGTTTTTT. As protein: CASSLQPDSTGELFF.

A few counts support this clonotype. J is TRBJ1-1 and V is TRBV7-8, with 7 positions matching TRBD1. Trimming at V came to 4 bases and at J to 0 bases, leaving 11 bases not matched to a gene. Germline assignment: CDR1 SGHVS and CDR2 FQNEAQ. The CDR3 contains 17 residues. CDR3 nucleotide sequence: TGTGCCAGCAGCTCCATCCGAAGGGGGCAGGTGAACACTGAAGCTTTCTTT. It specifies CASSSIRRGQVNTEAFF.

The chain uses TRBV20-1 and TRBJ2-2; no definite D call. Between the trimmed V and J ends, which lost 3 bases and 1 base, there was a span of 12 bases. Germline CDR1 DFQATT, CDR2 SNEGSKA (reference sequence). The CDR3 has 15 residues. The DNA for the CDR3 is TGCAGTGCTAGTACCTACCTAAAGAACACCGGGGAGCTGTTTTTT. Amino acids: CSASTYLKNTGELFF.

The DNA of the CDR3 is TGTGCCAGCAGCCCCTGGGGACAGGGTAGCTACGAGCAGTACTTC. Translating gives CASSPWGQGSYEQYF. This chain joins TRBV9 and TRBJ2-7; 9 bases line up with TRBD1. V trimming: 4 bases; J trimming: 3 bases; junction bases outside the gene matches: 8. Germline CDR1 is SGDLS and CDR2 is YYNGEE. The CDR3 length is 15 residues.

This clonotype was seen only a few times. The chain has TRBV29-1 and TRBJ2-6; 8 bases are shared with TRBD1. The CDR3 length is 15 residues. Trimming took 6 bases from V and 1 from J; bases not matched to a gene: 5. Germline V gene sequence: CDR1 SQVTM, CDR2 ANQGSEA. The CDR3 spells CSVGQGASGANVLTF. The DNA of the CDR3 is TGCAGCGTAGGGCAGGGGGCGTCTGGGGCCAACGTCCTGACTTTC. The full variable domain, completed using reference TRBV29-1 and TRBJ2-6, is SAVISQKPSRDICQRGTSLTIQCQVDSQVTMMFWYRQQPGQSLTLIATANQGSEATYESGFVIDKFPISRPNLTFSTLTVSNMSPEDSSIYLCSVGQGASGANVLTFGAGSRLTVL.

This clonotype turned up a few times. The chain carries TRBV27 and TRBJ1-2; 8 nucleotides align to TRBD1. This CDR3 region has 13 residues. The germline V gene encodes CDR1 MNHEY and CDR2 SMNVEV (reference sequence). Trimming at V came to 6 bases and at J to 8 bases, leaving 8 bases not matched to a gene. CDR3 coding DNA: TGTGCCAGCAGGGGGACAGGATGGACGGGCTACACCTTC. Translated: CASRGTGWTGYTF.

This clonotype was counted only a few times. The chain is built from TRBV7-2 and TRBJ2-3, with D unresolved. CDR1 and CDR2 (germline): SGHTA, FQGNSA. CDR3 size: 15 residues. V shed 5 bases and J shed 2 bases, with 14 bases lying between them. The CDR3 here is CASSPGSSLTDTQYF. The DNA for the CDR3 is TGTGCCAGCAGCCCCGGCTCCTCGCTCACAGATACGCAGTATTTT.

In this sample, this clonotype turned up a few times. This chain joins TRBV24-1 and TRBJ2-3; 8 bases match TRBD1. Unmatched junction bases numbered 13, after V lost 3 bases and J lost 6 bases. The CDR3 sequence is 17 residues long. Germline values: CDR1 KGHDR, CDR2 SFDVKD. CDR3 bases: TGTGCCACCAGTGATCCCAGTATCGAGACAGGGGCTGATACGCAGTATTTT. Translating it yields CATSDPSIETGADTQYF.

The J gene is TRBJ2-2, the V gene TRBV25-1; no reliable D call. The CDR3 length is 17 residues. Deletions cut 4 bases from V and 4 bases from J, with 19 bases between. Per germline, CDR1 MGHDK and CDR2 SYGVNS. For the CDR3, the DNA is TGTGCCAGCAGTGCGAGACACGGCCTGATCGTCACCGGGGAGCTGTTTTTT. This codes for CASSARHGLIVTGELFF.

The V and J genes are TRBV28 and TRBJ2-5; D perhaps matches TRBD1 (5 bases). The CDR3 length is 14 residues. Trimming took off 6 bases at V and 5 bases at J, with 16 bases between the two ends. CDR1 and CDR2 (germline): MDHEN, SYDVKM. This CDR3 is CASSLGSRAETQYF. The CDR3, as DNA: TGTGCCAGCAGCCTAGGGTCCAGGGCCGAGACCCAGTACTTC.

V is TRBV10-3 and J is TRBJ1-4, with TRBD1 identical over 7 bases. The ends lost 11 bases at V and 8 bases at J; junction bases unmatched: 11. The germline V gene has CDR1 ENHRY and CDR2 SYGVKD. This CDR3 has 13 amino acids. The CDR3 DNA is TGTGCCGCCCGCAGGGGGTTCGAGGAAAAACTGTTTTTT. It codes for CAARRGFEEKLFF.

This chain connects TRBV5-4 to TRBJ2-3; TRBD2 aligns across 9 bases. The germline V gene encodes CDR1 SGHNT and CDR2 YYREEE (reference sequence). V dropped 4 bases and J dropped 2; count of bases not matched to a gene: 8. The CDR3 extends over 16 amino acids. The CDR3 DNA follows: TGTGCCAGCAGCACCCCGGGACTAGCAGACACAGATACGCAGTATTTT. Translating it yields CASSTPGLADTDTQYF.

The chain uses TRBV10-3 and TRBJ2-7; D is possibly TRBD1 (6 bases). This CDR3 spans 12 amino acids. V dropped 8 bases and J dropped 2 bases, with 10 bases sitting between them. From germline, CDR1 is ENHRY and CDR2 SYGVKD. The DNA for the CDR3 is TGTGCCATCGGCCAGGGGCCCTACGAGCAGTACTTC. This translates into CAIGQGPYEQYF.

This clonotype was counted at least ten times. This rearrangement joins TRBV29-1 to TRBJ2-7; D is unclear. Germline V gene data show CDR1 as SQVTM and CDR2 as ANQGSEA. This CDR3 is built from 13 residues. With 4 bases removed from V and 4 bases from J, the gap between germline ends came to 14 bases. As DNA, the CDR3 is TGCAGCGTTGCCCCCTCGGCCACTTACGAGCAGTACTTC. Translation: CSVAPSATYEQYF.

There are many counts of this clonotype. CDR3 coding DNA: TGCAGCGTTGACTCCAGTGACACGACCTCTGGAAACACCATATATTTT. It translates to CSVDSSDTTSGNTIYF. The chain is built from TRBV29-1 and TRBJ1-3; D is ambiguous. Trimming took 3 bases from V and 0 from J, leaving 15 bases between them. From germline, CDR1 is SQVTM and CDR2 ANQGSEA. This CDR3 contains 16 residues.

Only a few counts were recorded for this clonotype. The J gene is TRBJ2-2, the V gene TRBV20-1; tentative D call: TRBD2 (5 bases). Germline CDR1 is DFQATT and CDR2 is SNEGSKA (reference sequence). V was trimmed by 5 bases and J by 4 bases, leaving 20 bases between them. The CDR3 runs to 16 residues. The chain's CDR3 is CSAENRETSLTGELFF. Here the CDR3 DNA reads TGCAGTGCTGAAAACCGGGAAACTTCACTCACCGGGGAGCTGTTTTTT.

The J gene is TRBJ1-6, the V gene TRBV28; D unresolved. V lost 5 bases, J lost 4 bases, and 12 bases lay in between. The CDR3 loop spans 15 amino acids. CDR1 MDHEN and CDR2 SYDVKM come from the germline V gene. For the CDR3, the DNA is TGTGCCAGCAGTCTGCAAGTTGGGTATAATTCACCCCTCCACTTT. Translated, it gives CASSLQVGYNSPLHF.